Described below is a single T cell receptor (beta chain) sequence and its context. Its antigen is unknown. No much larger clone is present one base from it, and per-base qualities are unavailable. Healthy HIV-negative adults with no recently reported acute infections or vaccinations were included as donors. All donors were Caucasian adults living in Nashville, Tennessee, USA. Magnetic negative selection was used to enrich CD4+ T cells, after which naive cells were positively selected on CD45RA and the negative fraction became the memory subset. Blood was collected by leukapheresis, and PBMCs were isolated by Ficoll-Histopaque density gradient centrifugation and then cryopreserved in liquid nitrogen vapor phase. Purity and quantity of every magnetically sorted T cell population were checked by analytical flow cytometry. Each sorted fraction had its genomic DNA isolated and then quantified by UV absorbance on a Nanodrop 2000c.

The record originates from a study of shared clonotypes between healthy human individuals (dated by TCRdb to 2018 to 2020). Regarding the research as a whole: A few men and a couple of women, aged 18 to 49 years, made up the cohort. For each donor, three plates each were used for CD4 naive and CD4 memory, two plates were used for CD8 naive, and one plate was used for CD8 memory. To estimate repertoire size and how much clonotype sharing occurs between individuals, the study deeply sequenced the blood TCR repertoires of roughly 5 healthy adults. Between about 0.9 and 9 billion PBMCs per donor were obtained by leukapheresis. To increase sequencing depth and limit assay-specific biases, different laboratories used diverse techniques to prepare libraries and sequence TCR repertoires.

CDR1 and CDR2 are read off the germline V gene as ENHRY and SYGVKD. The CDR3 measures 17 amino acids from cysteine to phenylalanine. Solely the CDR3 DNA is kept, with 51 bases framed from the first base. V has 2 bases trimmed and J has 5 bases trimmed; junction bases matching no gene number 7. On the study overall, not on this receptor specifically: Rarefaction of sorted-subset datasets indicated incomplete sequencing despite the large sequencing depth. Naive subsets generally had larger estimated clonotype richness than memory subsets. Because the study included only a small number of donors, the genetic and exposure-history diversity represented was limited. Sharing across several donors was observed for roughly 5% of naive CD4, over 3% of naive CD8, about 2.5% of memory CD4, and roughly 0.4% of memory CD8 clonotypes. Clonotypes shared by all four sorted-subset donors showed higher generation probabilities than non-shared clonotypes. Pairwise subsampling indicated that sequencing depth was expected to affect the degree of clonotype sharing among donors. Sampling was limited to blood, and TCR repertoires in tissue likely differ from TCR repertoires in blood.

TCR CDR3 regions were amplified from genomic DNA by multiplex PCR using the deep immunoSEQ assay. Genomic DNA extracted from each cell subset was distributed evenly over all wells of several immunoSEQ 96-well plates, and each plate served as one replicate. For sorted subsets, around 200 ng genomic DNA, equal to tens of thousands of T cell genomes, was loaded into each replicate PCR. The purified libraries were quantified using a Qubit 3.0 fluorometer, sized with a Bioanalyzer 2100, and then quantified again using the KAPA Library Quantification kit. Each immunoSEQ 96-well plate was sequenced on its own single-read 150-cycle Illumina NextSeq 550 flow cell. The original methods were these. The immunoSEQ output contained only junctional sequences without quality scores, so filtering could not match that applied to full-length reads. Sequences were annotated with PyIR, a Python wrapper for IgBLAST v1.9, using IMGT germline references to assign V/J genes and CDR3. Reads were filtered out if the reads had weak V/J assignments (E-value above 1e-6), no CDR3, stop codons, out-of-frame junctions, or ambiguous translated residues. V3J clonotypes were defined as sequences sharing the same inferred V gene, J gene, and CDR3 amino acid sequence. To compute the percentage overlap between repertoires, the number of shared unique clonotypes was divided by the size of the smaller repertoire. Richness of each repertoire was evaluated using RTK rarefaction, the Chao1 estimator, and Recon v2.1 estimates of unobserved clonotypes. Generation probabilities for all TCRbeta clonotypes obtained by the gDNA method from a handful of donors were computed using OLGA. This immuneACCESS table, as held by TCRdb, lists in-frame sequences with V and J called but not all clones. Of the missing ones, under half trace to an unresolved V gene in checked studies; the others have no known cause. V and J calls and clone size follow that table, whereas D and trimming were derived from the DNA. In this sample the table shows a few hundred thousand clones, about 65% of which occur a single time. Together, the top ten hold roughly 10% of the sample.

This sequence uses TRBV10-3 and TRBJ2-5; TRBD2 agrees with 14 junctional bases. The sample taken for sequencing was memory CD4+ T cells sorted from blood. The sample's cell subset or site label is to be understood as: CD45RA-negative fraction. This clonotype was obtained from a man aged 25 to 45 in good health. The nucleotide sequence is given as TGTGCCATCAGTGAGCCGGGACTAGCGGGAGCTAAGGAGACCCAGTACTTC. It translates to CAISEPGLAGAKETQYF.